Below, 2 T cell receptor beta chains from the same sample are listed, as sequenced in a study of blood T cell repertoires in COVID-19. Some clones are missing from TCRdb's copy, which holds only in-frame ones; the method was immunoSEQ multiplex PCR. The data hold about 140,000 clones, with roughly 88% observed a single time. Input material: peripheral blood. The receptors originated from a woman aged 55-75 years with acute or convalescent COVID-19.

The chain is built from TRBV9 and TRBJ1-4, with D maybe TRBD1 (5 bases). The germline V and J ends were trimmed by 3 bases and 3 bases, with 12 bases remaining between them. The germline gives CDR1 SGDLS, CDR2 YYNGEE. This CDR3 region has 15 residues. CDR3 region: CASSGDGAANEKLFF. CDR3 coding DNA: TGTGCCAGCAGCGGCGATGGGGCGGCTAATGAAAAACTGTTTTTT.

The gene calls are TRBV7-3 and TRBJ2-2; 10 bases match TRBD1. The CDR3 extends over 15 amino acids. V lost 6 bases to trimming and J lost 6 bases; unmatched junction nucleotides: 7. Germline values: CDR1 SGHTA, CDR2 FQGTGA. CDR3 sequence reads: CASSSGTGVPGELFF. The CDR3 nucleotides are TGTGCCAGCAGTTCCGGGACAGGGGTTCCCGGGGAGCTGTTTTTT.